The source of this TCR beta chain is a study of CD8 T cells in Susac syndrome. The multiple sclerosis control group was made up of treatment-naive patients with stable or active relapsing-remitting disease. CD8+ and CD4+ T cells were negatively isolated; TEMRA cells were FACS-enriched. Study findings and constraints: The study admitted that it had a relatively small number of individuals in its TCR sequencing and HLA analysis.

For this clonotype: The antigen is not known.

From germline, CDR1 is SGHNT and CDR2 YYREEE (reference sequence). Trimming took 0 bases from V and 3 from J, leaving 12 bases between them. The CDR3 has 15 amino acids. An amount of RNA that ranged from roughly 0.5 to 1 ug was reverse transcribed with random hexamers. immunoSEQ multiplex PCR amplified TCR beta CDR3 across 54 Vbeta, 13 Jbeta. TCRdb used MiXCR to reprocess the immunoSEQ multiplex PCR reads, holding one entry per CDR3 protein. Here the sample spans roughly 330,000 distinct CDR3 sequences, about 91% being singletons. The specimen sequenced was CD4+ T cells from PBMCs. The V gene is TRBV5-4, the J gene TRBJ1-2; no definite D call. The TCR sequence derives from a human donor with multiple sclerosis. The CDR3 DNA follows: TGTGCCAGCAGCTTGGTCGGGGTCGGGGACTATGGCTACACCTTC. It encodes CASSLVGVGDYGYTF.